The 30 T cell receptor beta chains below were found in one sample sequenced in a study of OX40 agonist ivuxolimab in advanced cancers. Libraries came from the immunoSEQ multiplex PCR assay. Here the immuneACCESS table is served through TCRdb, limited to in-frame sequences with V and J called. Missing clones are a known gap in these copies; in checked studies unresolved V genes cover under half, and the rest lacks a known reason. The sample contains some 49,000 clones, roughly 80% of them found a single time. The ten largest clones take up 3% to 4.5% of the sample. The sample here was CD4+ or CD8+ T cells sorted from blood, taken in a trial of the OX40 agonist ivuxolimab. These receptor sequences come from an adult with an advanced solid tumor such as melanoma, head and neck, liver or kidney cancer.

This CDR3 is CASSLTGLAKNIQYF. The DNA for the CDR3 is TGTGCCAGCAGTTTAACAGGGCTAGCCAAAAACATTCAGTACTTC. The rearrangement uses TRBV27 and TRBJ2-4, with D perhaps TRBD1 (6 bases). The CDR3 is 15 residues long. V dropped 2 bases and J dropped 0 bases, with 8 bases sitting between them. CDR1 is MNHEY and CDR2 is SMNVEV in the germline V gene (reference sequence).

The rearrangement links TRBV7-2 to TRBJ2-7; 12 bases match TRBD1. V lost 3 bases and J lost 5; bases outside the gene matches: 8. The V gene's germline CDR1 is SGHTA and CDR2 FQGNSA. CDR3 length equals 16 residues. The CDR3 DNA reads as TGTGCCAGCAGCTTGGGCCCGGGACAGGGGGCCCACGAGCAGTACTTC. Protein product: CASSLGPGQGAHEQYF.

This sequence joins TRBV2 and TRBJ2-5; TRBD1 agrees at 9 bases. V shed 8 bases, J shed 5 bases, and the junction held 6 bases outside the gene matches. The CDR3 spans 13 residues. CDR1 SNHLY and CDR2 FYNNEI come from the germline V gene. Here the CDR3 reads CASVLTGGETQYF. The CDR3 DNA sequence: TGTGCCAGCGTCCTCACAGGGGGCGAGACCCAGTACTTC.

This sequence joins TRBV5-1 and TRBJ1-2; no firm D call. Germline lookup yields CDR1 SGHRS and CDR2 YFSETQ. Trimming removed 0 bases from V and 3 bases from J, with 9 bases in between. The length of the CDR3 is 14 residues. CDR3 in amino acids: CASSLVRSDYGYTF. CDR3 nucleotide sequence: TGCGCCAGCAGCTTGGTCAGGAGCGACTATGGCTACACCTTC. Filled out from reference TRBV5-1 and TRBJ1-2, the complete variable domain reads KAGVTQTPRYLIKTRGQQVTLSCSPISGHRSVSWYQQTPGQGLQFLFEYFSETQRNKGNFPGRFSGRQFSNSRSEMNVSTLELGDSALYLCASSLVRSDYGYTFGSGTRLTVV.

The rearrangement joins TRBV28 to TRBJ2-7; D perhaps matches TRBD1 (7 bases). Germline V gene data show CDR1 as MDHEN and CDR2 as SYDVKM. Trimming took 10 bases from V and 1 from J, leaving 14 bases between them. The CDR3 extends over 13 amino acids. The CDR3 bases are TGTGCCATCCAGGCGGGACAGTCCTACGAGCAGTACTTC. It specifies CAIQAGQSYEQYF.

Here the CDR3 reads CASSLAGNTIYF. The CDR3 region has the DNA TGTGCCAGCAGCTTGGCTGGAAACACCATATATTTT. This rearrangement joins TRBV5-5 to TRBJ1-3; D is unclear. CDR1 and CDR2 from the germline V gene are SGHKS and YYEKEE (reference sequence). With 0 bases removed from V and 2 bases from J, the gap between germline ends came to 0 bases. CDR3 length equals 12 residues.

The chain links TRBV19 to TRBJ2-5; 10 bases are shared with TRBD2. The CDR3 loop spans 15 amino acids. CDR1 is LNHDA, CDR2 SQIVND, per germline (reference sequence). V was clipped by 4 bases and J by 3 bases; unmatched bases: 5. This chain's CDR3 is CASSRSGGAEETQYF. In nucleotides, the CDR3 is TGTGCCAGTAGTAGGAGCGGGGGGGCCGAAGAGACCCAGTACTTC.

This chain connects TRBV10-3 to TRBJ2-4, with D perhaps TRBD2 (5 bases). The germline CDR1 and CDR2 sequences are ENHRY and SYGVKD. The CDR3 covers 17 residues. Between the trimmed V and J ends, which lost 0 bases and 9 bases, there was a span of 21 bases. The CDR3 reads CAISESNWRPGVSIQYF. The CDR3 DNA is TGTGCCATCAGTGAGTCGAATTGGAGACCCGGGGTAAGCATTCAGTACTTC.

This chain uses TRBV27 with TRBJ1-2; 8 nucleotides align to TRBD1. CDR1 and CDR2 (germline): MNHEY, SMNVEV (reference sequence). V lost 6 bases and J lost 8; bases outside the gene matches: 11. The CDR3 covers 14 residues. The chain's CDR3 is CASRPQTGEGGYTF. CDR3 nucleotide sequence: TGTGCCAGCAGACCGCAGACAGGGGAAGGCGGCTACACCTTC.

The V call is TRBV10-3, the J call TRBJ2-2; 8 bases agree with TRBD1. The CDR3 is 14 residues long. V lost 8 bases, J lost 2 bases, and 4 bases stayed unmatched. Germline V gene sequence: CDR1 ENHRY, CDR2 SYGVKD. In DNA form, the CDR3 reads TGTGCCATCCAGGGGGCTTCCAACACCGGGGAGCTGTTTTTT. This gives the protein CAIQGASNTGELFF.

The chain has TRBV7-3 and TRBJ2-2; 9 bases fit TRBD1. V shed 0 bases and J 7 bases; nucleotides not matched to a gene: 6. This CDR3 comprises 16 residues. Germline assignment: CDR1 SGHTA and CDR2 FQGTGA. The CDR3 DNA follows: TGTGCCAGCAGCTTAACGACGGGACAGGGAGGCGGGGAGCTGTTTTTT. It specifies CASSLTTGQGGGELFF.

The chain is built from TRBV6-5 and TRBJ2-3; unclear D gene. V gave up 8 bases and J gave up 2 bases, with 8 bases separating them. This CDR3 region has 12 residues. Germline CDR1 reads MNHEY; CDR2 reads SVGAGI. Written as DNA, the CDR3 is TGTGCCAGCGGTTGGAACACAGATACGCAGTATTTT. Residues: CASGWNTDTQYF.

The table lists this clone with a count of one. The chain carries TRBV7-9 and TRBJ2-7, with TRBD1 matching over 7 bases. Germline CDR1 reads SEHNR; CDR2 reads FQNEAQ (reference sequence). The trim removed 1 base at V and 4 bases at J, leaving 4 bases unmatched. This CDR3 has 14 residues. This chain's CDR3 is CASSLVRGQYEQYF. The CDR3 DNA sequence: TGTGCCAGCAGCTTAGTTAGGGGGCAATACGAGCAGTACTTC. The variable domain in full, completed from reference TRBV7-9 and TRBJ2-7, reads DTGVSQNPRHKITKRGQNVTFRCDPISEHNRLYWYRQTLGQGPEFLTYFQNEAQLEKSRLLSDRFSAERPKGSFSTLEIQRTEQGDSAMYLCASSLVRGQYEQYFGPGTRLTVT.

The chain combines TRBV2 with TRBJ2-5; D not certain. The V gene's germline CDR1 is SNHLY and CDR2 FYNNEI. This CDR3 is built from 13 residues. V was cut by 3 bases and J by 4 bases, with 9 bases left in between. Here the CDR3 DNA reads TGTGCCAGCAGTGATTGGCTCGGAGAGACCCAGTACTTC. It codes for CASSDWLGETQYF.

The chain carries TRBV4-3 and TRBJ2-5; 16 bases are a match to TRBD2. There are 16 residues in the CDR3. The germline V gene has CDR1 LGHNA and CDR2 YSLEER. V lost 4 bases, J lost 2 bases, and 1 base stayed unmatched. The CDR3 region is CASSLGLAGGQETQYF. DNA of the CDR3: TGCGCCAGCAGCCTGGGACTAGCGGGGGGGCAAGAGACCCAGTACTTC.

The rearrangement links TRBV6-1 to TRBJ2-7; D gene unclear. The CDR3 contains 14 residues. In germline, CDR1 is MNHNS, CDR2 SASEGT. The V end was cut by 6 bases, the J end by 7 bases, with 19 bases between. CDR3 nucleotides: TGTGCCAGCAGCCCCAGGCGGCTCCTTTTGGAGCAGTACTTC. Its translation: CASSPRRLLLEQYF.

This clone was seen a few times. This chain joins TRBV2 and TRBJ1-4, with 9 bases aligning to TRBD1. Germline V lookup: CDR1 SNHLY, CDR2 FYNNEI. The V segment lost 2 bases and the J segment 11 bases; nucleotides outside the gene matches: 3. CDR3 length: 13 amino acids. The DNA for the CDR3 is TGTGCCAGCAGTGAAAGTGGACAGGGGAAACTGTTTTTT. It yields the protein CASSESGQGKLFF.

This chain connects TRBV7-3 to TRBJ1-2; 10 nucleotides line up with TRBD1. V was pared by 5 bases and J by 6 bases, with 6 bases of the junction left unmatched. The CDR3 contains 14 residues. Germline V lookup: CDR1 SGHTA, CDR2 FQGTGA. The CDR3: CASSPGTGAHGYTF. The DNA for the CDR3 is TGTGCCAGCAGCCCCGGGACAGGGGCCCATGGCTACACCTTC.

The chain combines TRBV19 with TRBJ1-2, with D unresolved. This CDR3 has 14 residues. V gave up 1 base and J gave up 0 bases, with 6 bases separating them. Germline V gene lookup returns CDR1 LNHDA and CDR2 SQIVND (reference sequence). For the CDR3, the DNA is TGTGCCAGTAGTATAGTCGGCTCTAACTATGGCTACACCTTC. It specifies CASSIVGSNYGYTF.

The chain combines TRBV6-1 with TRBJ2-5; 7 nucleotides agree with TRBD1. CDR1 is MNHNS, CDR2 SASEGT, per germline. CDR3 length: 14 residues. The V gene end was trimmed by 8 bases and the J gene end by 5 bases; junction bases not matched to a gene: 11. CDR3 nucleotides: TGTGCCAGCGAAAGACAGGGTAACGCGGAGACCCAGTACTTC. Amino acid sequence: CASERQGNAETQYF.

The chain is built from TRBV28 and TRBJ1-6; TRBD1 is a possible D gene (6 bases). The V end lost 2 bases, the J end lost 4 bases, and 12 bases lay between the germline ends. Germline CDR1 reads MDHEN; CDR2 reads SYDVKM. This CDR3 has 16 residues. The DNA for the CDR3 is TGTGCCAGCAGTTTAGGGCAAGGGGGGTATAATTCACCCCTCCACTTT. Amino acids: CASSLGQGGYNSPLHF.

The chain links TRBV6-6 to TRBJ2-3; D gene unclear. Trimming took 2 bases from V and 2 from J, leaving 11 bases between them. Germline V gene lookup returns CDR1 MNHNY and CDR2 SVGAGI (reference sequence). This CDR3 spans 15 amino acids. The CDR3 loop is CASSYESPTTDTQYF. DNA of the CDR3: TGTGCCAGCAGTTACGAGTCACCTACCACAGATACGCAGTATTTT.

CDR3 protein: CASSDAWTLTEQYF. The CDR3 region has the DNA TGTGCCAGCAGTGACGCCTGGACTCTCACCGAGCAGTACTTC. The chain links TRBV6-1 to TRBJ2-7, with a tentative D call TRBD2 (5 bases). Looked up from germline, CDR1 is MNHNS and CDR2 is SASEGT. V lost 3 bases, J lost 6 bases, and 15 bases lay in between. The CDR3 sequence is 14 residues long.

The CDR3 is CASSRSQGNNQPQHF. In DNA, the CDR3 is TGTGCCAGCAGCCGTAGTCAGGGGAACAATCAGCCCCAGCATTTT. V gene TRBV7-9 combines with J gene TRBJ1-5, with D tentatively TRBD1 (6 bases). Trimming cost V 5 bases and J 3 bases, with 14 bases left between them. CDR3 length: 15 residues. From germline, CDR1 is SEHNR and CDR2 FQNEAQ (reference sequence).

The chain is built from TRBV21-1 and TRBJ1-2. TRBV21-1 is a documented pseudogene. CDR3 length: 15 residues. CDR3 DNA: TGTGCCAGCAGCAAATTAAAAGTCCCTTGTTCCGGCTACACCTTC. Translated: CASSKLKVPCSGYTF.

The gene calls are TRBV14 and TRBJ2-1, with D possibly TRBD2 on 6 matching bases. This CDR3 contains 16 residues. V dropped 3 bases and J dropped 0 bases, with 12 bases sitting between them. Germline lookup yields CDR1 SGHDN and CDR2 FVKESK. CDR3 nucleotide sequence: TGTGCCAGCAGCCATGAACTGGGAGGCTCCTACAATGAGCAGTTCTTC. Encoded protein: CASSHELGGSYNEQFF.

The J gene is TRBJ2-7, the V gene TRBV6-5; TRBD2 aligns across 8 bases. Germline V gene lookup returns CDR1 MNHEY and CDR2 SVGAGI. J was trimmed by 2 bases and V by 6 bases; bases with no gene match: 6. CDR3 size: 14 residues. This CDR3 is CASRGRGDPYEQYF. The CDR3 region has the DNA TGTGCCAGCAGAGGGCGGGGGGATCCCTACGAGCAGTACTTC.

Worth noting for this clone: A read error may produce the germline difference seen at one junction end. The V and J genes are TRBV6-1 and TRBJ2-1; 10 nucleotides agree with TRBD2. The CDR3 has 13 residues. CDR1 is MNHNS and CDR2 is SASEGT in the germline V gene. The CDR3 reads CASRAGGPLHHVF. CDR3 sequence (DNA): TGTGCCAGCAGAGCGGGGGGGCCCCTCCACCACGTCTTC.

The chain uses TRBV21-1 and TRBJ1-3. TRBV21-1 is a recognized pseudogene. This CDR3 is 18 amino acids long. The CDR3 loop reads CASSKEGASDSSGNTIYF. In DNA form, the CDR3 reads TGTGCCAGCAGCAAAGAGGGCGCCAGCGATAGCTCTGGAAACACCATATATTTT.

V is TRBV4-2 and J is TRBJ1-2; D is unclear. Per germline, CDR1 LGHNA and CDR2 YNFKEQ. The length of the CDR3 is 14 residues. V lost 0 bases, J lost 4 bases, and 9 bases lay in between. The CDR3, as DNA: TGTGCCAGCAGCCAAGAAAAGAGTTTCTATGGCTACACCTTC. This gives the protein CASSQEKSFYGYTF.